This T cell receptor beta chain emerged from a study of tumor-infiltrating lymphocytes in localized non-small cell lung cancer. The repertoire was sequenced with immunoSEQ multiplex PCR; TCRdb's copy has only in-frame clones and lacks some. This repertoire shows around 15,000 clones, over 65% found once; its top ten account for 9.4%. The CDR3 loop spans 13 amino acids. Trimming stripped 0 bases from V and 5 bases from J, with 7 bases between. The V gene's germline CDR1 is LNHDA and CDR2 SQIVND (reference sequence). The rearrangement uses TRBV19 and TRBJ1-2; unclear D gene. The sample consisted of lung tumor tissue. The sequence came from a human donor with non-small cell lung cancer. The CDR3 DNA reads TGTGCCAGTAGTATAGAAAGGAGGTATGGCTACACCTTC. Its protein product is CASSIERRYGYTF.